Below, one T cell receptor (beta chain) is given with its context. Its antigen remains unknown. This entry comes from a study of T cell responses to AZD1222 COVID-19 vaccine. Study-wide results and limits: Baseline seropositivity characterized only 5 or 6 AZD1222 recipients.

Libraries were prepared by immunoSEQ multiplex PCR; TCRdb keeps only in-frame clonotypes and omits some of them. This table has about 78,000 clones, over 75% appearing once. The CDR3 runs to 13 residues. Trimming left V 2 bases short and J 5 bases short, with 7 bases between. The germline V gene encodes CDR1 LNHDA and CDR2 SQIVND (reference sequence). The starting material was peripheral blood, obtained 28 days after the second AZD1222 dose. The receptor's source is an adult who received the AZD1222 COVID-19 vaccine. V is TRBV19 and J is TRBJ2-1, with D hard to call. The CDR3 DNA reads TGTGCCAGTAGTATAACAGAAAACAATGAGCAGTTCTTC. This sequence encodes CASSITENNEQFF.